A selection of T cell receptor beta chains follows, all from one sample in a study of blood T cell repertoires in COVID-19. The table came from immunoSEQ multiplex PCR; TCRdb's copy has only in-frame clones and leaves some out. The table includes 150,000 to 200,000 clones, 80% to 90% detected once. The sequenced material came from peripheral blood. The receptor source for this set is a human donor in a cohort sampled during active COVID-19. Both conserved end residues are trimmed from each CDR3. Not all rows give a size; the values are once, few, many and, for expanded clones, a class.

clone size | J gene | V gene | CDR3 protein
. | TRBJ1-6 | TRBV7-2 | ASSSVPLTEYNSPLH
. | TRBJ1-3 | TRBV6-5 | ASSYGQSASGNTIY
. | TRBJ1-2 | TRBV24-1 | ATSGTSGGYT
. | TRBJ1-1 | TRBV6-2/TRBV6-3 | ASSSQGINTEAF
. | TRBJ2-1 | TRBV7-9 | ASSLGGLAGPEQF
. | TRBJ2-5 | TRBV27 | ASSLLGSWETQY
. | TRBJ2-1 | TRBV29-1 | SVGDNEQF
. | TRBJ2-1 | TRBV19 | ASSLFPSGVYNEQF
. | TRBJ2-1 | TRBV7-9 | ASRGDNSYNEQF
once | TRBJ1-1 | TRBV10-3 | AIRGPNTEAF
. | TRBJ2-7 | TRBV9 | ASGEGSKAHEQY
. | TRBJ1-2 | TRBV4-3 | ASSQDRNRDRDYT
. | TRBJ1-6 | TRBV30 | AWSDRQGRNSPLH
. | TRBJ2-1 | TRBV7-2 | ASSSLGRGRYNEQF
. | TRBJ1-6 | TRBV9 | ASSVAAGGRRDSPLH
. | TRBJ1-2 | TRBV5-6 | ASSLGAVGLNYYGYT
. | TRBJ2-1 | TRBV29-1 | SVDRRRDNEQF
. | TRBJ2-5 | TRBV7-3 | ASSRGGTGQETQY
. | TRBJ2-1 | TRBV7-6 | ASSLQAGNYNEQF
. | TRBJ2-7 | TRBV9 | ASSAGTSGGYEQY
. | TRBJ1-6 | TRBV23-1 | ASSPTGRVIVSPLH
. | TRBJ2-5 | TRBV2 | ASSVSGRQYQETQY
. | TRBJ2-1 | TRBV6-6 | ASTRANEQF
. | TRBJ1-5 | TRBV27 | ASSLTSHRVGNQPQH
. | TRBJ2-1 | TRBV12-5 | ASGLVERNEQF
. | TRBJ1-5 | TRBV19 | ASSVGQVISPQH
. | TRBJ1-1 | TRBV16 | ASSQDFNTEAF
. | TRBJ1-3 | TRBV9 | ASSAPIQDRSGNTIY
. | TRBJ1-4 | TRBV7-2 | ASSLAEGAEKLF
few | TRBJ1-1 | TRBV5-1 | ASSGGRTGPNTEAF
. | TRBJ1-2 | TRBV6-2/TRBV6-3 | ASSESVASGGYT
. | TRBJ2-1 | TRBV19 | ASSILAAGAYNEQF
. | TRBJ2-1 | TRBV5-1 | ASSPGGAGVWNEQF